These 13 T cell receptor beta chains were all obtained from the same sample, sequenced in a study of blood T cell repertoires in COVID-19. Data came from immunoSEQ multiplex PCR; TCRdb stores just in-frame clones and leaves some out. The table includes about 180,000 clones, 86% detected once. Material: PBMCs or T cells enriched from blood (not recorded which). The receptors come from a woman between 25 and 40 years old who had recovered from COVID-19.

The CDR3 spells CAISESLIVDRGKTQYF. For the CDR3, the DNA is TGTGCCATCAGTGAGTCCTTAATTGTTGACAGGGGTAAGACCCAGTACTTC. The chain links TRBV10-3 to TRBJ2-5; 8 nucleotides line up with TRBD1. J lost 6 bases, V lost 0 bases, and 12 bases had no gene match. Germline CDR1 ENHRY, CDR2 SYGVKD. The length of the CDR3 is 17 residues.

This rearrangement joins TRBV11-2 to TRBJ2-1; D call uncertain. Per the germline V gene, CDR1 is SGHAT and CDR2 is FQNNGV. Trimming removed 0 bases from V and 10 bases from J, with 7 bases in between. This CDR3 region has 12 residues. CDR3 in DNA: TGTGCCAGCAGCTTAGACCGGCGGGAGCAGTTCTTC. Encoded protein: CASSLDRREQFF.

V usage is TRBV27 and J usage is TRBJ1-2; 7 bases fit TRBD1. CDR1 and CDR2 (germline): MNHEY, SMNVEV (reference sequence). The CDR3 is 17 amino acids. V gave up 5 bases and J gave up 2 bases; unmatched junction bases: 14. The DNA of the CDR3 is TGTGCCAGCAGTACCACTCCCAACAGGGGTGGAAACTATGGCTACACCTTC. This codes for CASSTTPNRGGNYGYTF.

This chain links TRBV15 with TRBJ2-7; D may be TRBD1 (6 bases). Trimming shortened V by 1 base and J by 5 bases, and 18 bases separated the two germline ends. The CDR3 runs to 16 residues. Germline V gene lookup returns CDR1 LNHNV and CDR2 YYDKDF (reference sequence). The DNA of the CDR3 is TGTGCCACCAGCAGAGGAGTGGGGGCGGGTGGGAACGAGCAGTACTTC. Residues: CATSRGVGAGGNEQYF. Drawing the rest from reference TRBV15 and TRBJ2-7, the complete variable domain is DAMVIQNPRYQVTQFGKPVTLSCSQTLNHNVMYWYQQKSSQAPKLLFHYYDKDFNNEADTPDNFQSRRPNTSFCFLDIRSPGLGDTAMYLCATSRGVGAGGNEQYFGPGTRLTVT.

V usage is TRBV5-6 and J usage is TRBJ2-7; 16 bases line up with TRBD2. This CDR3 contains 17 residues. Germline CDR1 SGHDT, CDR2 YYEEEE. J lost 3 bases, V lost 1 base, and 4 bases had no gene match. Written as DNA, the CDR3 is TGTGCCAGCAGCTTGCTGGGACTAGCGGGAGGGCACTACGAGCAGTACTTC. Amino acid sequence: CASSLLGLAGGHYEQYF.

This clone was seen just once. The V gene is TRBV30, the J gene TRBJ1-5; D perhaps matches TRBD1 (5 bases). This CDR3 has 15 residues. The V and J ends lost 0 bases and 2 bases respectively, with 11 bases between them. The germline CDR1 and CDR2 sequences are GTSNPN and SVGIG (reference sequence). The CDR3 is CAWSVRVGGNQPQHF. The CDR3 DNA reads TGTGCCTGGAGTGTACGTGTAGGGGGCAATCAGCCCCAGCATTTT.

This chain links TRBV2 with TRBJ2-3; 8 bases are a match to TRBD2. The J segment lost 5 bases and the V segment lost 8 bases, leaving 9 bases of the junction unmatched. The CDR3 totals 14 residues. The V gene's germline CDR1 is SNHLY and CDR2 FYNNEI. The CDR3 DNA reads TGTGCCAGCGGCTTGCGGGAGGTTGGAGATACGCAGTATTTT. Encoded protein: CASGLREVGDTQYF. The complete variable domain, with remaining parts taken from reference TRBV2 and TRBJ2-3, reads EPEVTQTPSHQVTQMGQEVILRCVPISNHLYFYWYRQILGQKVEFLVSFYNNEISEKSEIFDDQFSVERPDGSNFTLKIRSTKLEDSAMYFCASGLREVGDTQYFGPGTRLTVL.

The genes are TRBV3-1 (or the pseudogene TRBV3-2) and TRBJ1-1, with 7 positions matching TRBD1. The CDR3 is 15 amino acids. Looked up from germline, CDR1 is LGHDT and CDR2 is YNNKEL (reference sequence). V shed 1 base, J shed 6 bases, and the junction held 8 bases outside the gene matches. The CDR3 protein is CASSQARQGRPEAFF. The CDR3 nucleotides read TGTGCCAGCAGCCAAGCGCGACAGGGAAGGCCTGAAGCTTTCTTT.

This clone has a single count. The chain carries TRBV30 and TRBJ2-6; 11 nucleotides agree with TRBD1. The junction had 4 bases not matched to a gene; V was cut back by 0 bases and J by 0 bases. The length of the CDR3 is 18 residues. Germline loops: CDR1 GTSNPN, CDR2 SVGIG (reference sequence). The CDR3 nucleotides are TGTGCCTGGAGTGTCTGGGACAGGGGGAGCTCTGGGGCCAACGTCCTGACTTTC. This sequence encodes CAWSVWDRGSSGANVLTF.

J is TRBJ2-7 and V is TRBV11-2; the match to TRBD2 covers 7 bases. Germline V gene data show CDR1 as SGHAT and CDR2 as FQNNGV. V was pared by 0 bases and J by 4 bases, with 6 bases of the junction left unmatched. The CDR3 extends over 15 amino acids. The CDR3 loop is CASSLEVSGIYEQYF. The DNA for the CDR3 is TGTGCCAGCAGCTTAGAAGTGAGCGGGATATACGAGCAGTACTTC.

The V gene is TRBV7-3, the J gene TRBJ2-1; 8 bases are a match to TRBD2. Germline trimming cut 5 bases from V and 9 bases from J; bases unmatched to any gene: 12. Germline CDR1 reads SGHTA; CDR2 reads FQGTGA. The CDR3 is 15 residues long. CDR3 coding DNA: TGTGCCAGCAGCAGCTATACCGGGAGGGAGGGTGAGCAGTTCTTC. Amino acids: CASSSYTGREGEQFF.

The chain recombines TRBV10-3 with TRBJ2-7; D is ambiguous. This CDR3 region has 12 residues. V lost 5 bases, J lost 1 base, and 6 bases lay in between. The germline V gene encodes CDR1 ENHRY and CDR2 SYGVKD. The CDR3 nucleotides are TGTGCCATCAGTACAGTGTCCTACGAGCAGTACTTC. Protein product: CAISTVSYEQYF.

The rearrangement joins TRBV6-1 to TRBJ2-7; 7 positions agree with TRBD1. V lost 1 base and J lost 0; bases outside the gene matches: 6. The CDR3 runs to 16 residues. Germline assignment: CDR1 MNHNS and CDR2 SASEGT. The CDR3 DNA follows: TGTGCCAGCAGTGAAGGGGGGACAGTCCTCTCCTACGAGCAGTACTTC. It yields the protein CASSEGGTVLSYEQYF.